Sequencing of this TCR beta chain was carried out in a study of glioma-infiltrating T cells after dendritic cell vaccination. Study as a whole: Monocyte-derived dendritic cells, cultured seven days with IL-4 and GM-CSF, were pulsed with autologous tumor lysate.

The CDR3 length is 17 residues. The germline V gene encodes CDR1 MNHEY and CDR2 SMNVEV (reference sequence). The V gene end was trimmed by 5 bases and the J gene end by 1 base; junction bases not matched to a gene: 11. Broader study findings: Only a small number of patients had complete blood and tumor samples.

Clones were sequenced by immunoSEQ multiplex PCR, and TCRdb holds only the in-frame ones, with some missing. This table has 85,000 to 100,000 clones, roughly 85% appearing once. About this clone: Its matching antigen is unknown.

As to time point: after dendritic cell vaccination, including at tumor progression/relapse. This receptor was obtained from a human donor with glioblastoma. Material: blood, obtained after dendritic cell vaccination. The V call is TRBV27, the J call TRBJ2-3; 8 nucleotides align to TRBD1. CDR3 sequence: CASSPPGRGRGTDTQYF. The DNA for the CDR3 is TGTGCCAGCAGTCCGCCCGGCAGGGGGCGCGGCACAGATACGCAGTATTTT.